This T cell receptor (beta chain) is from a study of siplizumab effects on memory and regulatory T cells. Assay: immunoSEQ multiplex PCR; the TCRdb copy retains only in-frame clones and omits some. The table lists over 80,000 clones, 85% to 95% of them singletons. Findings and limits, study-wide: Solely a minor proportion of alloreactive clones could be assigned to unstimulated subsets.

This clone appeared a single time. The antigen is not known. CDR1 and CDR2 (germline): SGHRS, YFSETQ. Trimming removed 3 bases from V and 5 bases from J; junction bases left unmatched: 8. There are 16 residues in the CDR3. The rearrangement links TRBV5-1 to TRBJ2-7; 13 bases fit TRBD2. The origin of this receptor is a human donor in good health. Source material: non-Treg CD4+ T cells sorted from blood. The CDR3 region is CASSWEGLAGVNEQYF. The CDR3 DNA follows: TGCGCCAGCAGCTGGGAAGGACTAGCGGGAGTGAACGAGCAGTACTTC.